The sequence of this TCR beta chain was determined in a study of blood T cell repertoires in COVID-19 (dated by TCRdb to 2020 to 2021). Broadly, across the study: Collaborator samples came from the United States, Italy and Spain and covered acute and convalescent phases of COVID-19. The prospective study material was composed of cDNA or gDNA derived from T cells, B-cell-depleted T cells, or PBMCs. Deeply sampled blood TCRbeta repertoires from subjects exposed to, actively infected with, or recovered from COVID-19 were included in the dataset. The repertoires were released in a freely available public database meant as a resource for research on the immune response to SARS-CoV-2. Samples came from the ongoing ImmuneRACE study (first 160 participants) plus 1,254 subjects from 6 global collaborators. The sample metadata nearly always contained a de-identified subject ID, COVID-19 status, age in years and sex. Where HLA class I and class II types were available, the types were taken from metadata supplied by the sample provider, not from assay-based typing.

This clone was seen many times. Its cognate antigen has yet to be identified. Base qualities were left out, and no much larger clone turns up one base away. Enrolling through a virtual design, the prospective study's participants ranged in age from about 18 to 100 years and lived across more than 20 United States geographic areas. In the prospective study, cohorts were assigned on the basis of participant-reported clinical history obtained from a screening survey and a study questionnaire. Exposed participants had been in contact, within 2 weeks of entering the study, with a person who had a PCR-confirmed or clinician-diagnosed case of COVID-19. Each participant in the prospective study had whole blood, serum and a nasopharyngeal or oropharyngeal swab collected by mobile phlebotomists. Prospective study participants could optionally give additional blood draws and questionnaires over an approximately 2-month period. Blood samples from the prospective study were shipped frozen or at room temperature prior to DNA extraction.

TCRbeta CDR3 regions were amplified from genomic DNA by means of the immunoSEQ Assay, a bias-controlled multiplex PCR. In the original analysis: The number of nucleated cells in each sample was estimated from the amplification of reference gene primers within the assay. To quantify the absolute abundance of each unique TCRbeta CDR3 rearrangement, sequence reads were collapsed and filtered. For each sample, productive Simpson clonality was calculated as the square root of Simpson's diversity index over productive rearrangements. TCRdb took this table from immuneACCESS and kept in-frame rearrangements with V and J called. Such tables lack part of the clones; where checked against another copy, unresolved V genes explain under half of the gap, and the rest is unexplained. V, J and clone size derive from that table, while D and trimming were established from the DNA sequence. Within this sample are approximately 220,000 clones, with 75% to 90% of them counted one time only. About 4% of the sample is taken by the ten largest.

V was cut back by 10 bases and J by 1 base, leaving a gap of 18 bases between them. The CDR3 starts with the cysteine, ends with the phenylalanine, and has 15 residues. Only the CDR3 DNA stays, 45 bases, in frame from base 1. CDR1 and CDR2, looked up from the germline V gene (reference sequence), are LNHDA and SQIVND. The study at large found these results: The quantity of clinical and demographic metadata differed by source and by participant and was supplied without curation.

Source material: PBMCs or T cells enriched from blood (not recorded which). The receptor's source is a young woman who had been exposed to COVID-19. The chain links TRBV19 with TRBJ2-3; the D gene is perhaps TRBD1, on 5 matching bases. The CDR3 reads as follows: CATRRVDIRTDTQYF. The DNA is TGTGCCACCCGAAGAGTGGACATACGCACAGATACGCAGTATTTT.